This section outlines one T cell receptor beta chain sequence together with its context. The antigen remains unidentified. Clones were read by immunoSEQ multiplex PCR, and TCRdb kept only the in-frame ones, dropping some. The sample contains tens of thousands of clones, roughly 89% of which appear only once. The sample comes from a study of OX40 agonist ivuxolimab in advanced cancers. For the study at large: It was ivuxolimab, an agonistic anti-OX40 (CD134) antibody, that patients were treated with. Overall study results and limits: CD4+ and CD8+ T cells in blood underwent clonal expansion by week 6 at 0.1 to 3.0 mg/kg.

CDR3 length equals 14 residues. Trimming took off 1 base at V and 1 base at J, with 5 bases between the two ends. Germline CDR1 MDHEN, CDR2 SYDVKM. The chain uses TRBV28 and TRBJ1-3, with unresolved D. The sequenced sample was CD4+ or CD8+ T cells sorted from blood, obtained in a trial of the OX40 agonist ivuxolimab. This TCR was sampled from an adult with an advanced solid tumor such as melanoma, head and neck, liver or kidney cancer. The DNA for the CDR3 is TGTGCCAGCAGTTTATACAATTCTGGAAACACCATATATTTT. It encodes CASSLYNSGNTIYF.